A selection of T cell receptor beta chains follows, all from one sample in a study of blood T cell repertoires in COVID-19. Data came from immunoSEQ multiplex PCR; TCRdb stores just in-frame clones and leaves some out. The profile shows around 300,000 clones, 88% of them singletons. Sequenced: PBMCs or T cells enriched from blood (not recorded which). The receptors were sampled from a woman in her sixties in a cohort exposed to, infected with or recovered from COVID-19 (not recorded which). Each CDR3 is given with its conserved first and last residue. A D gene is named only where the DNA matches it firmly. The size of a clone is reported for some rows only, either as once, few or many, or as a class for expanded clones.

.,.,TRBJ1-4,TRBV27,TGTGCCAGGGGACATAACCTTGAAAAACTGTTTTTT,CARGHNLEKLFF
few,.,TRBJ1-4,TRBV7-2,TGTGCCAGCAGCTTAGAGGGGACATTATTTGCAACTAATGAAAAACTGTTTTTT,CASSLEGTLFATNEKLFF
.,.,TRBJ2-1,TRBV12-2,TGTGCAAGTCGCTTCCATAAGGCCAGGGGGCTAGATAATGAGCAGTTCTTC,CASRFHKARGLDNEQFF
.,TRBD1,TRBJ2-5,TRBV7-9,TGTGCCAGCAGCAAACGACAGGGAGAGACCCAGTACTTC,CASSKRQGETQYF
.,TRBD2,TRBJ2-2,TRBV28,TGTGCCAGCGGTACTAGCGGGAGGGGGAACACCGGGGAGCTGTTTTTT,CASGTSGRGNTGELFF
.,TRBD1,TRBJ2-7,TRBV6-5,TGTGCCAGCAGCCCGGACAGGGGGGACGAGCAGTACTTC,CASSPDRGDEQYF
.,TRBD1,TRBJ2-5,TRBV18,TGTGCCAGCTCATCGGGACAGGAAGAGACCCAGTACTTC,CASSSGQEETQYF
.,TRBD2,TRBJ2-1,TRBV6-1,TGTGCCAGCAGTGTAGCGGGAGAAGGCGGATACAATGAGCAGTTCTTC,CASSVAGEGGYNEQFF
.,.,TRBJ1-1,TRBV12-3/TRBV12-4,TGTGCCAGCAGTTTAGGAGCTGGCACTGAAGCTTTCTTT,CASSLGAGTEAFF
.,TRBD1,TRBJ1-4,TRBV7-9,TGTGCCAGCAGCTGGGGAGGGACAGGGCCACTTCAAGCTAATGAAAAACTGTTTTTT,CASSWGGTGPLQANEKLFF
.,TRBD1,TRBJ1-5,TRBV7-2,TGTGCCAGCAGCTTAGGGGACAGGCTTTTGGCGGGTCAGCCCCAGCATTTT,CASSLGDRLLAGQPQHF
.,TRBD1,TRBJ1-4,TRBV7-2,TGTGCCAGCAGCCCACAGGGGTTAGGAAAACTGTTTTTT,CASSPQGLGKLFF
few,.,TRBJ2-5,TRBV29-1,TGCAGCGTTGAACCGCTGGGGCCAAGTCCGGCCCAGTACTTC,CSVEPLGPSPAQYF
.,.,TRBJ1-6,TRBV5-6,TGTGCCAGCAGCTTGAGGGGGGGAACTACTTCACCCCTCCACTTT,CASSLRGGTTSPLHF
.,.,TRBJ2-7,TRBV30,TGTGCCTGGAACAAGGGGACCTACGAGCAGTACTTC,CAWNKGTYEQYF
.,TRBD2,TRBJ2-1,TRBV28,TGTGCCAGCAGTCTCCGCTTCCTAGCGGGAGTATTCAATGAGCAGTTCTTC,CASSLRFLAGVFNEQFF
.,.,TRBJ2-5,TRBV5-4,TGTGCCAGCAGCTTGGCGGGGAGGGAGACCCAGTACTTC,CASSLAGRETQYF
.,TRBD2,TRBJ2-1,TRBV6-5,TGTGCCAGCAGTTTTAGCGGGAGGGACAATGAGCAGTTCTTC,CASSFSGRDNEQFF
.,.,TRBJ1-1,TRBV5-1,TGCGCCAGCAGCATAGACAGCCTGAACACTGAAGCTTTCTTT,CASSIDSLNTEAFF
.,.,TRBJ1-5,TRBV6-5,TGTGCCAGCAGTAGAACGACTGATCAGCCCCAGCATTTT,CASSRTTDQPQHF
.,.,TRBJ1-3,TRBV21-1,TGTGCCAGCAGCAAACGCAGGAACACCATATATTTT,CASSKRRNTIYF
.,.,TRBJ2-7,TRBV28,TGTGCCAGCAGTTCGACCAGGTATCCCCCTTACGAGCAGTACTTC,CASSSTRYPPYEQYF
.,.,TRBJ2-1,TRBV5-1,TGCGCCAGCAGTAGCGGAGGCAGCTCCTACAATGAGCAGTTCTTC,CASSSGGSSYNEQFF
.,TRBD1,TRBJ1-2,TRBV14,TGTGCCAGTTCGGGACAGGTGTATGGAGGCTACACCTTC,CASSGQVYGGYTF
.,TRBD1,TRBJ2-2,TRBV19,TGTGCCAGTACCGGGACAGGGTCGAACACCGGGGAGCTGTTTTTT,CASTGTGSNTGELFF
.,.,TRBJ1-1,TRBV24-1,TGTGCCACCAGCGGAGGGGTAGGGACTGAAGCTTTCTTT,CATSGGVGTEAFF
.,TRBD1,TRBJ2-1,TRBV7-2,TGTGCCAGCAGCTCCCGATGGACAGGGAGGTACAATGAGCAGTTCTTC,CASSSRWTGRYNEQFF
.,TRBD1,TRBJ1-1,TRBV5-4,TGTGCCAGCAGCCTACAGGGGCGGGGGAACACTGAAGCTTTCTTT,CASSLQGRGNTEAFF